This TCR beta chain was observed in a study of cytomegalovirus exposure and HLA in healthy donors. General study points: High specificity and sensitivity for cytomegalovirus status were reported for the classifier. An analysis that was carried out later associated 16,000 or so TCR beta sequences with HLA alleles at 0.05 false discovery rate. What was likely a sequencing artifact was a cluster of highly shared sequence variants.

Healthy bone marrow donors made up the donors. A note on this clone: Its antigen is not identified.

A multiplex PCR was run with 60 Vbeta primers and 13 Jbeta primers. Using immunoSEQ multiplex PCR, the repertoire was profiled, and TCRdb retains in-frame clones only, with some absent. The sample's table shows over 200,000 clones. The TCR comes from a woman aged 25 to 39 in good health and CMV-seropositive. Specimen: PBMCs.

The CDR3 spells CASSPLGRIGVEQFF. CDR3 coding DNA: TGTGCCAGCAGTCCCCTTGGTAGGATAGGGGTTGAGCAGTTCTTC. The chain combines TRBV6-1 with TRBJ2-1; possible D gene TRBD1, 5 bases. From germline, CDR1 is MNHNS and CDR2 SASEGT. The V and J ends lost 5 bases and 9 bases respectively, with 20 bases between them. The CDR3 runs to 15 residues.